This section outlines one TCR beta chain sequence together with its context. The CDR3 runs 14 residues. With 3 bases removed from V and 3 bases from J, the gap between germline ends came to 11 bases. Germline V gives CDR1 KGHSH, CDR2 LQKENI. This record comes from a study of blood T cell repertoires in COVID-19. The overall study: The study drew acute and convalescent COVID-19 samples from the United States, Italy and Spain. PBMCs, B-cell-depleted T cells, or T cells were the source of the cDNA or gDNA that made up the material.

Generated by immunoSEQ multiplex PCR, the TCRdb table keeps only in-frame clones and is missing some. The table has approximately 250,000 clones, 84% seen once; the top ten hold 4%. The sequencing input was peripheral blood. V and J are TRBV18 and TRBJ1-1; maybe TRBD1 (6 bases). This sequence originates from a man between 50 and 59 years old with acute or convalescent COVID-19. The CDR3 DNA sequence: TGTGCCAGCTCACCTCTACAGGGAGACACTGAAGCTTTCTTT. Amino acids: CASSPLQGDTEAFF.